This paragraph reports one T cell receptor beta chain. Its recognized antigen is unknown. Gene names and germline sequences here are all drawn from mouse data. The CDR3 end lies 1 residue beyond the end of the read and is filled in from the germline J gene. The data stem from a study of tissue T cells after allogeneic stem cell transplantation (dated by TCRdb to 2021 to 2024). Background on the whole study: The study profiled TCR beta repertoires across many tissues from research autopsies of patients with and without GVHD, plus mouse models of GVHD. The human part of the study was a prospective observational study with no blinding and no randomization. On the study overall, not on this receptor specifically: Within patients, how anatomically similar tissues were was a major factor shaping TCR repertoire composition, regardless of disease or transplant status. Blood and spleen T cells captured only a limited portion of the TCR repertoire detected in tissues, in both patients and mice. Few T cell clones were found to be shared across patients, but shared repertoire signatures across patients were revealed in a tissue-specific fashion by motif-based clustering. The patient cohort was small and varied clinically, and sampling depth was recognized as a limitation. The study did not establish which tissue TCRs were alloreactive or antigen-specific, and some clones may have been host cells that persisted.

This sample's time point label indicates: mouse harvest day 7 after allogeneic transplant. Each mouse graft, delivered by tail vein injection, combined 10^6 splenic CD5+ T cells with 10^7 T-cell-depleted bone marrow cells. GVHD in mice was modeled with a major MHC-mismatch B6 (H2b) into BALB/c (H2d) model, and tissues were profiled at day 7 or 14. Mouse tissues and retro-orbital blood were harvested on day 7 or 14 post-transplant using separate sterile tools per animal; livers were flushed beforehand. Before genomic DNA isolation with the DNeasy Blood & Tissue Kit, mouse tissues were minced with razor blades in buffered saline. Unmatched junction bases come to 7, with V trimmed by 0 bases and J by 8 bases. Including the terminal cysteine and phenylalanine, the CDR3 comprises 14 residues. Shown are 39 bases from within the CDR3, in frame from base 1. The germline V gene gives CDR1 as GKSSPN and CDR2 as SITVG.

To prepare the library, the immunoSEQ multiplex PCR assay was applied. Adaptive Biotechnologies performed the TCRbeta CDR3 sequencing at survey depth and reported CDR3 sequences, V/J genes, productive frequency and template counts. TCR beta CDR3 regions were amplified from genomic DNA instead of RNA. The source study handled its data this way. Jensen-Shannon divergence served to quantify pairwise repertoire overlap between tissues, with 0 meaning identical and 1 meaning complete divergence. Tissues were clustered by single-linkage agglomerative hierarchical clustering of pairwise JSD values, and the clustering results were displayed as dendrograms. GLIPH2 was applied to all patient samples using simulation_depth 1000, kmer_min_depth 3, and cdr3_length_cutoff 8, and only groups with more than two unique CDR3s were retained. A standardized tissue-overlap score extrapolated Jaccard GLIPH-group overlap across patients to a standard repertoire size of 1000 clones. Linear mixed-effect models, with tissue as a fixed effect and individual as a random effect, were used to test how diversity related to clinical or experimental variables. TCRdb obtained this table from immuneACCESS and retained in-frame rearrangements with V and J assigned. These tables miss some clones; where compared with another copy, unresolved V genes account for less than half of the shortfall, and the remainder is unexplained. For V, J and clone size, that table is used; D and trimming come from the DNA. The table for this sample lists around 2,000 clones; approximately 50% of them were counted only once. Approximately 24% of the sample lies in the top ten.

This receptor was obtained from a female BALB/c mouse given C57BL/6 T cells with graft-versus-host disease after an allogeneic hematopoietic cell transplant. Recombination linked TRBV31 to TRBJ2-3; TRBD1 aligns with 8 central bases. Source material: spleen. CDR3 region: CAWSLFQQGGTLYF. CDR3 DNA (partial): TGTGCCTGGAGTCTTTTCCAACAGGGGGGAACGCTGTAT.